The 19 T cell receptor beta chains listed next were all sequenced from one sample in a study of blood T cell repertoires in COVID-19. Method: immunoSEQ multiplex PCR; TCRdb's copy keeps in-frame clones and lacks some. The sample lists around 270,000 clones; 86% were seen once. The specimen sequenced was peripheral blood. All receptors come from a man aged 25 to 40 with active or convalescent COVID-19.

V is TRBV6-9 and J is TRBJ2-3; D might be TRBD2 (7 bases). V was shortened by 1 base and J by 0 bases, with 17 bases between the two germline ends. Per germline, CDR1 MNHGY and CDR2 SVAAGI. The CDR3 runs to 18 residues. The CDR3 nucleotides are TGTGCCAGCAGTTATTTAGGCACTCGGGGGGCTAGCACAGATACGCAGTATTTT. Translation gives CASSYLGTRGASTDTQYF.

CDR3 nucleotides: TGTGCCAGCAGTTTGCGCGAGACAGGGTACAATCAGCCCCAGCATTTT. Translating it yields CASSLRETGYNQPQHF. The chain recombines TRBV28 with TRBJ1-5, with TRBD1 matching over 7 bases. The CDR3 is made up of 16 amino acids. Germline V gene data show CDR1 as MDHEN and CDR2 as SYDVKM. With V trimmed by 3 bases and J by 3 bases, 8 bases remained unmatched.

The V and J genes are TRBV7-3 and TRBJ2-1; possible D gene TRBD2, 7 bases. Germline V gene data show CDR1 as SGHTA and CDR2 as FQGTGA. V was cut by 5 bases and J by 2 bases, with 13 bases left in between. CDR3 length equals 15 residues. The CDR3 loop reads CASSGGGGAYNEQFF. The CDR3 bases are TGTGCCAGCAGCGGCGGAGGGGGGGCCTACAATGAGCAGTTCTTC.

The rearrangement links TRBV29-1 to TRBJ2-5, with D unresolved. This CDR3 has 12 residues. CDR1 and CDR2 (germline): SQVTM, ANQGSEA. The germline V and J ends were trimmed by 7 bases and 5 bases, with 14 bases remaining between them. CDR3 DNA sequence: TGCAGCGCCGCCCCTATTCGGGAGACCCAGTACTTC. Its protein is CSAAPIRETQYF.

J is TRBJ1-2 and V is TRBV2; 8 bases line up with TRBD1. Germline assignment: CDR1 SNHLY and CDR2 FYNNEI. The CDR3 contains 15 residues. The V segment lost 2 bases and the J segment 3 bases; nucleotides outside the gene matches: 5. Here the CDR3 reads CASSEPTGAYYGYTF. Here the CDR3 DNA reads TGTGCCAGCAGTGAACCGACAGGGGCCTACTATGGCTACACCTTC.

The chain has TRBV13 and TRBJ2-1, with D tentatively TRBD1 (5 bases). Germline-derived CDR1 and CDR2 are PRHDT and FYEKMQ (reference sequence). Trimming left V 5 bases short and J 2 bases short, with 13 bases between. The CDR3 extends over 15 amino acids. This CDR3 reads CASSHQTETYNEQFF. The CDR3 DNA reads as TGTGCCAGCAGCCATCAGACAGAGACCTACAATGAGCAGTTCTTC.

The CDR3 DNA reads TGTGCCAGCAGCAACAGGGGGCACTCTGGAAACACCATATATTTT. It specifies CASSNRGHSGNTIYF. This rearrangement joins TRBV6-5 to TRBJ1-3, with 9 nucleotides matching TRBD1. V shed 6 bases, J shed 0 bases, and the junction held 3 bases outside the gene matches. The CDR3 length is 15 residues. The V gene's germline CDR1 is MNHEY and CDR2 SVGAGI.

In its sample, this clone was seen a few times. J is TRBJ2-5 and V is TRBV5-5, with D possibly TRBD2 on 6 matching bases. CDR1 and CDR2 (germline): SGHKS, YYEKEE (reference sequence). The CDR3 has 14 amino acids. Trimming shortened V by 3 bases and J by 0 bases, and 9 bases separated the two germline ends. The CDR3 spells CASSYLANQETQYF. The CDR3 DNA follows: TGTGCCAGCAGCTATCTAGCGAACCAAGAGACCCAGTACTTC.

V usage is TRBV15 and J usage is TRBJ1-3; D is undetermined. The CDR3 length is 13 residues. Trimming removed 9 bases from V and 1 base from J, with 10 bases in between. Germline assignment: CDR1 LNHNV and CDR2 YYDKDF (reference sequence). For the CDR3, the DNA is TGTGCCACAAATGGCGGGTCTGGAAACACCATATATTTT. Its translation is CATNGGSGNTIYF.

The chain is built from TRBV7-9 and TRBJ2-7, with D possibly TRBD2 on 6 matching bases. This CDR3 comprises 14 residues. CDR1 and CDR2 from the germline V gene are SEHNR and FQNEAQ (reference sequence). Trimming left V 5 bases short and J 0 bases short, with 11 bases between. DNA of the CDR3: TGTGCCAGCAGCCCCCGGGGGAGCTCCTACGAGCAGTACTTC. Amino acid sequence: CASSPRGSSYEQYF.

This chain links TRBV19 with TRBJ1-1; D unresolved. Germline values: CDR1 LNHDA, CDR2 SQIVND (reference sequence). V shed 4 bases and J shed 3 bases, with 9 bases lying between them. CDR3 length: 13 amino acids. CDR3 protein: CASSTTSDTEAFF. The CDR3 nucleotides read TGTGCCAGTAGTACGACAAGTGACACTGAAGCTTTCTTT.

The V and J genes are TRBV13 and TRBJ1-2, with a possible D match to TRBD1 (6 bases). The CDR3 is made up of 14 amino acids. Germline values: CDR1 PRHDT, CDR2 FYEKMQ (reference sequence). Trimming shortened V by 8 bases and J by 5 bases, and 18 bases separated the two germline ends. CDR3 amino acids: CASGRDTRTYGYTF. The DNA of the CDR3 is TGTGCCAGCGGCCGGGACACCCGGACTTATGGCTACACCTTC.

This chain uses TRBV6-1 with TRBJ1-2; 7 bases fit TRBD1. Germline values: CDR1 MNHNS, CDR2 SASEGT. The V segment lost 1 base and the J segment 6 bases; nucleotides outside the gene matches: 5. This CDR3 region has 14 residues. The CDR3 nucleotides are TGTGCCAGCAGTGAAGTCACAGGGGTTAATGGCTACACCTTC. This codes for CASSEVTGVNGYTF.

V and J are TRBV7-9 and TRBJ2-5; D is undetermined. Germline V gene data show CDR1 as SEHNR and CDR2 as FQNEAQ (reference sequence). V was shortened by 2 bases and J by 4 bases, with 8 bases between the two germline ends. The CDR3 has 13 residues. In DNA, the CDR3 is TGTGCCAGCAGCTTAAGTGGCGGAGAGACCCAGTACTTC. It specifies CASSLSGGETQYF.

The V and J genes are TRBV4-2 and TRBJ1-6, with TRBD1 identical over 8 bases. Germline-derived CDR1 and CDR2 are LGHNA and YNFKEQ. This CDR3 is 16 amino acids long. After removal of 3 bases from V and 5 bases from J, the junction contained 6 bases not matched to a gene. The CDR3 loop is CASSHEPDRDNSPLHF. The CDR3 DNA reads as TGTGCCAGCAGCCACGAGCCGGACAGGGATAATTCACCCCTCCACTTT.

This clone came up once. This CDR3 is CASSRRRERGTTGNEQFF. The CDR3 nucleotides are TGTGCCAGCAGCCGCCGTCGGGAGCGGGGGACTACAGGGAATGAGCAGTTCTTC. The V gene is TRBV7-2, the J gene TRBJ2-1; 8 bases line up with TRBD2. This CDR3 has 18 amino acids. Germline lookup yields CDR1 SGHTA and CDR2 FQGNSA. V lost 5 bases, J lost 7 bases, and 19 bases stayed unmatched. The full variable domain, completed using reference TRBV7-2 and TRBJ2-1, is GAGVSQSPSNKVTEKGKDVELRCDPISGHTALYWYRQSLGQGLEFLIYFQGNSAPDKSGLPSDRFSAERTGGSVSTLTIQRTQQEDSAVYLCASSRRRERGTTGNEQFFGPGTRLTVL.

The chain couples TRBV7-3 to TRBJ2-1; 10 bases are shared with TRBD2. CDR1 and CDR2 (germline): SGHTA, FQGTGA. The CDR3 runs 16 residues. V gave up 1 base and J gave up 2 bases; unmatched junction bases: 2. In DNA form, the CDR3 reads TGTGCCAGCAGCTTAAAACTAGCGGGGACCTACAATGAGCAGTTCTTC. Residues: CASSLKLAGTYNEQFF.

The chain recombines TRBV19 with TRBJ1-1; D possibly corresponds to TRBD1 (5 bases). Between the trimmed V and J ends, which lost 0 bases and 11 bases, there was a span of 13 bases. Per germline, CDR1 LNHDA and CDR2 SQIVND (reference sequence). The CDR3 is 13 residues long. The CDR3: CASSIDAGLGAFF. DNA of the CDR3: TGTGCCAGTAGTATAGATGCAGGGCTCGGGGCTTTCTTT.

This clone was seen just once. The chain employs TRBV7-9 and TRBJ2-5; 12 nucleotides align to TRBD2. The CDR3 has 18 amino acids. Trimming cost V 6 bases and J 2 bases; bases outside gene matches: 13. The V gene's germline CDR1 is SEHNR and CDR2 FQNEAQ (reference sequence). Here the CDR3 reads CASSSDRTSGASQETQYF. CDR3 DNA: TGTGCCAGCAGTTCTGACAGGACTAGCGGGGCATCACAAGAGACCCAGTACTTC.